Each of the 7 T cell receptor beta chains below was sequenced from the same sample in a study of response to subunit inactivated influenza vaccine. Each CDR3 protein gets one entry after TCRdb re-called the RT-PCR reads with MiXCR. The table has hundreds of thousands of distinct CDR3 sequences, about 15% seen once; the top ten hold more than 9%. Source: PBMCs from blood, taken 11 to 12 days after vaccination. These receptors were collected from a man in his forties or fifties who received an inactivated influenza vaccine.

In its sample, this clonotype was seen a few times. V and J are TRBV5-5 and TRBJ1-2; 10 bases are a match to TRBD1. Germline assignment: CDR1 SGHKS and CDR2 YYEKEE (reference sequence). The CDR3 covers 15 residues. J lost 2 bases, V lost 5 bases, and 6 bases had no gene match. CDR3 residues: CASRPPGQGNYGYTF. CDR3 in DNA: TGTGCCAGCAGGCCACCGGGACAGGGGAACTATGGCTACACCTTC.

Turning to this clonotype: A read error may account for a junction end that differs from germline. The chain is built from TRBV12-3 or TRBV12-4 and TRBJ1-3; D is unresolved. This CDR3 contains 12 residues. CDR3: CTSTSNENTIYF. Written as DNA, the CDR3 is TGTACCAGCACCTCGAATGAAAACACCATATATTTT.

This clonotype was observed a few times. This chain connects TRBV24-1 to TRBJ2-5; 7 positions agree with TRBD1. The V gene end was trimmed by 4 bases and the J gene end by 4 bases; junction bases not matched to a gene: 11. The CDR3 is made up of 16 amino acids. Germline V gene sequence: CDR1 KGHDR, CDR2 SFDVKD. The CDR3 reads CATSEPRQGRGETQYF. In nucleotides, the CDR3 is TGTGCCACCAGTGAACCTCGACAGGGTAGGGGAGAGACCCAGTACTTC.

This clonotype turned up a few times. The V and J genes are TRBV7-2 and TRBJ2-1; D perhaps matches TRBD2 (6 bases). The CDR3 consists of 15 residues. Trimming stripped 5 bases from V and 4 bases from J, with 15 bases between. Germline CDR1 SGHTA, CDR2 FQGNSA. The CDR3 is CASSPLALRYNEQFF. The CDR3 region has the DNA TGTGCCAGCAGCCCTCTAGCGCTTAGGTACAATGAGCAGTTCTTC.

This clonotype came up a few times. The V and J genes are TRBV11-2 and TRBJ2-1, with 7 bases aligning to TRBD1. The germline V gene has CDR1 SGHAT and CDR2 FQNNGV. V lost 4 bases to trimming and J lost 2 bases; unmatched junction nucleotides: 8. The CDR3 is made up of 16 amino acids. In DNA form, the CDR3 reads TGTGCCAGCAGCTACCGCCTCCAGGGGGCCTACAATGAGCAGTTCTTC. Protein: CASSYRLQGAYNEQFF.

The chain uses TRBV5-1 and TRBJ2-1; D might be TRBD1 (5 bases). The germline V and J ends were trimmed by 3 bases and 9 bases, with 13 bases remaining between them. Germline assignment: CDR1 SGHRS and CDR2 YFSETQ. The length of the CDR3 is 13 residues. The CDR3 protein is CASSSGRAIEQFF. CDR3 nucleotide sequence: TGCGCCAGCAGCTCCGGCAGGGCGATTGAGCAGTTCTTC.

This clonotype was picked up a small number of times. The chain uses TRBV2 and TRBJ2-7, with TRBD2 matching over 7 bases. This CDR3 comprises 15 residues. Germline CDR1 SNHLY, CDR2 FYNNEI. The V and J ends lost 6 bases and 1 base, in that order; junction bases with no gene match: 9. The CDR3 reads CASRGASGSSYEQYF. DNA for the CDR3: TGTGCCAGCAGAGGTGCTAGCGGAAGTTCCTACGAGCAGTACTTC.